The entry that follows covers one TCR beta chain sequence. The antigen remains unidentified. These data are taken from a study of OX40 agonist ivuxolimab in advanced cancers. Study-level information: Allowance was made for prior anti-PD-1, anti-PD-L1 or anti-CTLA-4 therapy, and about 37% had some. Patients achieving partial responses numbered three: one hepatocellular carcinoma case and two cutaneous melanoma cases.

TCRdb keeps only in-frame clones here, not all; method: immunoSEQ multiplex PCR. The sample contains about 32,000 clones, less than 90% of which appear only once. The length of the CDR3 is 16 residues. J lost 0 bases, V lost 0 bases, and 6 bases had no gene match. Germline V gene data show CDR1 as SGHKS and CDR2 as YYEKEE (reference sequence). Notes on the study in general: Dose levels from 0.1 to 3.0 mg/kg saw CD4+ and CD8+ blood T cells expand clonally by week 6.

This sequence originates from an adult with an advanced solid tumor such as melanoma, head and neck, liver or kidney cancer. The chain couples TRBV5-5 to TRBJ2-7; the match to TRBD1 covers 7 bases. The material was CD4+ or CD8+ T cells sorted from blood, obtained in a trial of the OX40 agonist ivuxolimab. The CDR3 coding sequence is TGTGCCAGCAGCTTGGCCAGAGGGGGCTCCTCCTACGAGCAGTACTTC. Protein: CASSLARGGSSYEQYF.